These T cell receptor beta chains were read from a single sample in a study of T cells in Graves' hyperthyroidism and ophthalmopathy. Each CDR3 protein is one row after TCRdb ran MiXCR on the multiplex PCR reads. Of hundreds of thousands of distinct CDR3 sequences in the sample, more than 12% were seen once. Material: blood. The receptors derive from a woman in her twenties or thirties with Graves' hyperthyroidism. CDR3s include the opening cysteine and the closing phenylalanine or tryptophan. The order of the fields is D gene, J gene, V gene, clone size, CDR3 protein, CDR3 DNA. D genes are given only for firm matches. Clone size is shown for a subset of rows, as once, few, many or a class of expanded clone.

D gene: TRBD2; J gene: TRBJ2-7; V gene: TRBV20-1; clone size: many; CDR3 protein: CSARSSGEGPYEQYF; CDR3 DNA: TGCAGTGCTAGGTCATCGGGGGAGGGCCCTTACGAGCAGTACTTC
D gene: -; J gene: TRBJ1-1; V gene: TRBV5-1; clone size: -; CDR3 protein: CASSLGGGEPEAFF; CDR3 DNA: TGCGCCAGCAGCTTGGGGGGAGGGGAACCTGAAGCTTTCTTT
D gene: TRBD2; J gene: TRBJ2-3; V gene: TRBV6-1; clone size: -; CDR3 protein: CASRGTISDTQYF; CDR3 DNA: TGTGCCAGCAGAGGGACTATCTCAGATACGCAGTATTTT
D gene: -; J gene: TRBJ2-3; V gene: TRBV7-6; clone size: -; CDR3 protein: CASSSLNVADTQYF; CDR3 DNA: TGTGCCAGCAGCTCGCTAAACGTCGCAGATACGCAGTATTTT
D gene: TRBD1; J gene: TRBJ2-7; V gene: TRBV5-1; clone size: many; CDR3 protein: CASSLRTGPEQYF; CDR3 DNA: TGCGCCAGCAGCTTGAGGACAGGACCCGAGCAGTACTTC
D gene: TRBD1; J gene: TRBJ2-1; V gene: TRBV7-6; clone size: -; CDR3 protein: CASSSRQGFNEQFF; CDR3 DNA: TGTGCCAGCAGCTCCAGACAGGGGTTCAATGAGCAGTTCTTC
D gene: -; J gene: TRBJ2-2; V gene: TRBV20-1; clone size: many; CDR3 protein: CSARETGRLAGELFF; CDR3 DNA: TGCAGTGCTAGAGAAACAGGGAGGTTGGCCGGGGAGCTGTTTTTT
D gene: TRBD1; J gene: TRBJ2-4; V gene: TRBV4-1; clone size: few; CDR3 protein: CASSQIRDRVPKNIQYF; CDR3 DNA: TGCGCCAGCAGCCAGATACGGGACAGGGTACCCAAAAACATTCAGTACTTC
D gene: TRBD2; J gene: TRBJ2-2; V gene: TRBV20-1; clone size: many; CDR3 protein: CSASAGFANTGELFF; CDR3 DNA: TGCAGTGCCTCAGCGGGATTCGCGAACACCGGGGAGCTGTTTTTT
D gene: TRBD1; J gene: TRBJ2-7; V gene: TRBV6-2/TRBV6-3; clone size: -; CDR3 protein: CASSPTRDRGAEQYF; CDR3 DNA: TGTGCCAGCAGTCCTACCCGGGACAGGGGCGCCGAGCAGTACTTC